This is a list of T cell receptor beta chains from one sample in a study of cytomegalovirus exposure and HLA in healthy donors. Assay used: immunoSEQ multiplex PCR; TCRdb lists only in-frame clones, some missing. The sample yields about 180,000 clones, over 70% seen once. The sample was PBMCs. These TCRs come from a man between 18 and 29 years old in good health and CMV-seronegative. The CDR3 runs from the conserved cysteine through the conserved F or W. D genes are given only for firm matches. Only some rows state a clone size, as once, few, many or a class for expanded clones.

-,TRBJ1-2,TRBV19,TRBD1,TGTGCCAGTAAGGACAGGGGGCGAGACTATGGCTACACCTTC,CASKDRGRDYGYTF
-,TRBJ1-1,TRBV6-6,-,TGTGCCAGCAACCCCCTACAGGGGAACACTGAAGCTTTCTTT,CASNPLQGNTEAFF
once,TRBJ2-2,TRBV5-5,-,TGTGCCAGCAGACCCACAGGGATGCCCGGGGAGCTGTTTTTT,CASRPTGMPGELFF
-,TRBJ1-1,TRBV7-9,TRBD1,TGTGCCAGCAGCCCGGAAGGGACAGGGCGCGGAACTGAAGCTTTCTTT,CASSPEGTGRGTEAFF
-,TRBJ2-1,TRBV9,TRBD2,TGTGCCAGCAGCGTAGATGGGACTAGAAACAATGAGCAGTTCTTC,CASSVDGTRNNEQFF
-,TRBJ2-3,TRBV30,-,TGTGCCTGGGGGCCGTATGTCACAGATACGCAGTATTTT,CAWGPYVTDTQYF
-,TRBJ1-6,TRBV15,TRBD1,TGTGCCACCAGCAGAGGGACAGGGATTGGGTCACCCCTCCACTTT,CATSRGTGIGSPLHF
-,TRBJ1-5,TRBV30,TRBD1,TGTGCGCTAAACAGGGGCGCAGGACCCCAGCATTTT,CALNRGAGPQHF
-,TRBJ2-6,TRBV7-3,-,TGTGCCAGCAGCGCAGACAGAGCTGGGGCCAACGTCCTGACTTTC,CASSADRAGANVLTF
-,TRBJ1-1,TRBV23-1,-,TGCGCCAGCAGGCATCGGGAAAAGAACACTGAAGCTTTCTTT,CASRHREKNTEAFF
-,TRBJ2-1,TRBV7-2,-,TGTGCCAGCAGCTTAGATTCTTTCCCAGACAATGAGCAGTTCTTC,CASSLDSFPDNEQFF
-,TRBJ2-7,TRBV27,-,TGTGCCAGCAGTCGGGACTCCTCCTACGAGCAGTACTTC,CASSRDSSYEQYF
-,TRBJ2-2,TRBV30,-,TGTGCCTGGAGAAAACAGTCAGCGAACACCGGGGAGCTGTTTTTT,CAWRKQSANTGELFF
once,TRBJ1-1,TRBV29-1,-,TGCAGCGTAGACCAGGGGACTGAAGCTTTCTTT,CSVDQGTEAFF
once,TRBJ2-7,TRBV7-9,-,TGTGCCAGCAGCCCGAAAGTCGGGGAGCAGTACTTC,CASSPKVGEQYF
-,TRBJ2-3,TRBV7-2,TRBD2,TGTGCCAGCAGCCAAGAGGGACTAGCGGGAGGGGGTACAGATACGCAGTATTTT,CASSQEGLAGGGTDTQYF
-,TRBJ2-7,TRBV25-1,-,TGTGCCAGCAGTGACTTCTTCCAGGTTCCGACGTACTTC,CASSDFFQVPTYF
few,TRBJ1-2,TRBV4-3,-,TGCGCCAGCAGCCAAAGGACAGAGATGGACTATGGCTACACCTTC,CASSQRTEMDYGYTF
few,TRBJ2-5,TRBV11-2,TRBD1,TGTGCCAGCAGCTTATTTCTCGGACAGGGGGACGAGACCCAGTACTTC,CASSLFLGQGDETQYF
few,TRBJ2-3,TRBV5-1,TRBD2,TGCGCCAGCAGCTTGAGGCTAGCGGGGGGTACAACTAGCACAGATACGCAGTATTTT,CASSLRLAGGTTSTDTQYF
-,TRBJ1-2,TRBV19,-,TGTGCCAGTAGTATGCCAGGTTTTAACTATGGCTACACCTTC,CASSMPGFNYGYTF
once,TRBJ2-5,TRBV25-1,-,TGTGCCAGCAGTGAATATCCCCGAAACACAGAGACCCAGTACTTC,CASSEYPRNTETQYF
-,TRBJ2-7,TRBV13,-,TGTGCCAGCAGTCTAGGGCGGACTGACGAGCAGTACTTC,CASSLGRTDEQYF
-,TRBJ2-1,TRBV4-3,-,TGCGCCAGCAGCCAAGACAGGGGGAGGTACAATGAGCAGTTCTTC,CASSQDRGRYNEQFF
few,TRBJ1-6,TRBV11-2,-,TGTGCCAGCAGGAGGACAGCCTTCAATTCACCCCTCCACTTT,CASRRTAFNSPLHF
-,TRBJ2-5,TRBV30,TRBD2,TGTGCCTGGGCCAACCTTTGGACTAGCGGGAAAGAGACCCAGTACTTC,CAWANLWTSGKETQYF
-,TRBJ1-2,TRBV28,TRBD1,TGTGCCAGCTATCGATCAGGGACAGGTGGCTACACCTTC,CASYRSGTGGYTF
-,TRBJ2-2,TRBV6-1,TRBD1,TGTGCCAGCAGAAGACAGGGTGGGTCCGGGGAGCTGTTTTTT,CASRRQGGSGELFF
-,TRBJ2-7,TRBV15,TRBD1,TGTGCCACCAGCAGACAGGGGGCCGCATCCTACGAGCAGTACTTC,CATSRQGAASYEQYF
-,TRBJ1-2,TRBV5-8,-,TGTGCCAGCAGGCCGGGACTTTCGTTTTCAAGCGCCTTC,CASRPGLSFSSAF
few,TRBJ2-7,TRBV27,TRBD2,TGTGCCAGCAAAGGCGGGAGGAGCTCCTACGAGCAGTACTTC,CASKGGRSSYEQYF
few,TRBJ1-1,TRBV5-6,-,TGTGCCAGCAGCTTGGATCGGGGGAACATGAACACTGAAGCTTTCTTT,CASSLDRGNMNTEAFF
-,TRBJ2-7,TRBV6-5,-,TGTGCCAGCAGTTACTCCCAGGGCTCCTACGAGCAGTACTTC,CASSYSQGSYEQYF
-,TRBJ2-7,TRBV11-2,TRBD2,TGTGCCAGCAGCTTAGTGGGACTAGAGCTAGGTGAGCAGTACTTC,CASSLVGLELGEQYF
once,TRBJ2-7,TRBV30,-,TGTGCCTGGACACCGCATCTAAACGAGCAGTACTTC,CAWTPHLNEQYF
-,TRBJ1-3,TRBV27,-,TGTGCCAGCAGTTTACGGGGGGGCGGAAACACCATATATTTT,CASSLRGGGNTIYF
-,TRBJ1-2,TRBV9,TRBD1,TGTGCCAGCAGCGCCCCGACAGGGAACTATGGCTACACCTTC,CASSAPTGNYGYTF
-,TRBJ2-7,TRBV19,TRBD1,TGTGCCAGTCCCTACTCCGGGACAGCATATTACGAGCAGTACTTC,CASPYSGTAYYEQYF
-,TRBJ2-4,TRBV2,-,TGTGCCAGCAGCCCAGACAGAAACATTCAGTACTTC,CASSPDRNIQYF
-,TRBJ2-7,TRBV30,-,TGTGCCTGGAGTGTCCAGGGGCGCGAGCAGTACTTC,CAWSVQGREQYF
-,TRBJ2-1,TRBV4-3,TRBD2,TGCGCCAGCAGCCAAGGGACTAGCGGGTCCTACAATGAGCAGTTCTTC,CASSQGTSGSYNEQFF
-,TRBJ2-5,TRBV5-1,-,TGCGCCAGCAGCTTATTTACTCATAACCCAGAGACCCAGTACTTC,CASSLFTHNPETQYF
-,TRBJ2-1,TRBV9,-,TGTGCCAGCAGCGTAGACGAGAAACGCTCCTACAATGAGCAGTTCTTC,CASSVDEKRSYNEQFF
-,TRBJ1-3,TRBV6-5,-,TGTGCCAGCAGTTTGACACAGGGTTCCGGAAACACCATATATTTT,CASSLTQGSGNTIYF
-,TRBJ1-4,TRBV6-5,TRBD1,TGTGCCAGCAGCCCCCGGACAGGGGAAGATGAAAAACTGTTTTTT,CASSPRTGEDEKLFF